A selection of T cell receptor beta chains follows, all from one sample in a study of blood T cell repertoires in COVID-19. The protocol was immunoSEQ multiplex PCR, while the TCRdb copy is restricted to in-frame clones and leaves out a portion. The repertoire includes 95,000 to 100,000 clones, around 85% of them detected once, and more than 1.5% sits in the top ten. Sample: peripheral blood. The receptors here all came from an older woman with active or convalescent COVID-19. Each CDR3 is given with its conserved first and last residue. The D gene is left open where the match is weak. The size field is filled for only some rows; it gives once, few, many or a size class.

v_gene,j_gene,abundance,d_gene,CDR3aa,CDR3nt
TRBV5-1,TRBJ2-5,-,TRBD2,CASSPRGGVSGETQYF,TGCGCCAGCAGCCCCCGCGGGGGAGTATCGGGGGAGACCCAGTACTTC
TRBV9,TRBJ2-1,few,TRBD2,CASSVGREFSNEQFF,TGTGCCAGCAGCGTTGGGCGGGAGTTTTCCAATGAGCAGTTCTTC
TRBV30,TRBJ1-5,few,TRBD1,CAWSSYRGGLSNQPQHF,TGTGCCTGGAGTTCGTACAGGGGGGGCTTAAGCAATCAGCCCCAGCATTTT
TRBV28,TRBJ1-1,-,TRBD1,CASRGQPNTEAFF,TGTGCCAGCAGGGGACAGCCAAACACTGAAGCTTTCTTT
TRBV19,TRBJ2-1,-,TRBD1,CASSMAGQGGNEQFF,TGTGCCAGTAGTATGGCAGGACAGGGCGGAAATGAGCAGTTCTTC
TRBV6-6,TRBJ2-2,-,TRBD2,CASSGLAGVGELFF,TGTGCCAGCAGTGGACTAGCGGGAGTCGGGGAGCTGTTTTTT
TRBV18,TRBJ1-1,-,TRBD1,CASSLDREGSTEAFF,TGTGCCAGCTCCCTTGACAGGGAAGGGAGCACTGAAGCTTTCTTT
TRBV7-2,TRBJ1-5,-,TRBD1,CASSLGGTGNQPQHF,TGTGCCAGCAGCTTAGGTGGGACAGGCAATCAGCCCCAGCATTTT
TRBV4-2,TRBJ1-3,-,TRBD1,CASSQDPQGGSGNTIYF,TGTGCCAGCAGCCAAGATCCTCAGGGGGGCTCTGGAAACACCATATATTTT
TRBV12-1,TRBJ1-3,-,-,CASSFGRGQGNTIYF,TGTGCCAGCAGCTTTGGCAGGGGGCAGGGAAACACCATATATTTT
TRBV2,TRBJ1-1,once,-,CASSGVSGNTEAFF,TGTGCCAGCAGTGGGGTTTCAGGGAACACTGAAGCTTTCTTT
TRBV3-1/TRBV3-2,TRBJ2-7,-,-,CASSPISGGLEQYF,TGTGCCAGCAGTCCTATCTCCGGAGGCCTCGAGCAGTACTTC
TRBV30,TRBJ1-3,-,TRBD1,CAWSTTGRGSGNTIYF,TGTGCCTGGAGTACCACAGGCAGGGGGTCTGGAAACACCATATATTTT
TRBV2,TRBJ2-3,-,TRBD2,CASSDRGLAGTNTQYF,TGTGCCAGCAGCGATCGGGGACTAGCGGGCACGAATACGCAGTATTTT
TRBV18,TRBJ1-1,few,-,CASSPYRDPNSVTEAFF,TGTGCCAGCTCACCATACAGGGACCCTAATAGTGTCACTGAAGCTTTCTTT
TRBV7-2,TRBJ1-1,few,-,CASTPHPLSTEAFF,TGTGCCAGCACCCCTCACCCCCTGAGCACTGAAGCTTTCTTT
TRBV4-3,TRBJ2-1,-,TRBD2,CASSQGTSGYNEQFF,TGCGCCAGCAGCCAAGGGACTAGCGGTTACAATGAGCAGTTCTTC
TRBV9,TRBJ1-4,once,-,CASSETGREEKLFF,TGTGCCAGCAGCGAAACAGGGAGGGAAGAAAAACTGTTTTTT
TRBV4-3,TRBJ1-2,-,-,CASSQTSGRLGYGYTF,TGCGCCAGCAGCCAAACCTCGGGGAGGTTAGGCTATGGCTACACCTTC
TRBV2,TRBJ2-1,few,TRBD2,CASKNGAGGHNEQFF,TGTGCCAGCAAAAACGGGGCGGGGGGACACAATGAGCAGTTCTTC
TRBV29-1,TRBJ2-1,-,-,CSVVNFGLGSYNEQFF,TGCAGCGTTGTAAATTTCGGACTGGGCTCCTACAATGAGCAGTTCTTC
TRBV5-4,TRBJ2-6,-,-,CASSRTRGGAGTSGANVLTF,TGTGCCAGCAGCCGGACAAGAGGGGGGGCAGGGACCTCTGGGGCCAACGTCCTGACTTTC
TRBV4-2,TRBJ1-1,-,-,CASSQDPPTGLGGANTEAFF,TGTGCCAGCAGCCAAGACCCCCCGACAGGCCTTGGGGGGGCGAACACTGAAGCTTTCTTT
TRBV7-9,TRBJ2-7,-,-,CASSLSRRDGQYF,TGTGCCAGCAGCTTATCCCGTCGCGATGGGCAGTACTTC
TRBV27,TRBJ2-7,-,-,CASSRGSYEQYF,TGTGCCAGCAGCAGAGGGTCCTACGAGCAGTACTTC
TRBV10-3,TRBJ2-4,-,TRBD1,CAISESMAGGNIQYF,TGTGCCATCAGTGAGTCGATGGCAGGGGGAAACATTCAGTACTTC
TRBV12-3/TRBV12-4,TRBJ2-5,-,-,CASSRRRAPQYF,TGTGCCAGCAGCCGCCGGAGGGCCCCCCAGTACTTC
TRBV7-2,TRBJ1-5,-,TRBD1,CASSLTGPNPNQPQHF,TGTGCCAGCAGCTTGACAGGGCCGAACCCCAATCAGCCCCAGCATTTT
TRBV6-2/TRBV6-3,TRBJ1-2,-,-,CASSLRATNYGYTF,TGTGCCAGCAGCCTCAGGGCTACTAACTATGGCTACACCTTC
TRBV6-2/TRBV6-3,TRBJ2-7,few,-,CASSTPRGGLYEQYF,TGTGCCAGCAGTACCCCCAGAGGGGGTCTCTACGAGCAGTACTTC
TRBV24-1,TRBJ2-2,-,TRBD1,CATSDPTGAGGELFF,TGTGCCACCAGTGACCCGACAGGGGCCGGCGGGGAGCTGTTTTTT
TRBV19,TRBJ2-5,-,-,CASSLTWSQETQYF,TGTGCCAGTAGTCTAACTTGGAGTCAAGAGACCCAGTACTTC
TRBV5-1,TRBJ2-1,-,TRBD1,CASSSTGEDWNEQFF,TGCGCCAGCAGCTCGACAGGGGAAGATTGGAATGAGCAGTTCTTC
TRBV2,TRBJ1-1,few,TRBD1,CASSQQGAGTEAFF,TGTGCCAGCAGTCAACAGGGGGCTGGCACTGAAGCTTTCTTT
TRBV7-2,TRBJ1-6,-,TRBD1,CASSTGTGNSPLHF,TGTGCCAGCAGCACCGGGACAGGGAATTCACCCCTCCACTTT
TRBV4-1,TRBJ2-3,-,TRBD2,CASSQGLAGGKTQYF,TGCGCCAGCAGCCAGGGACTAGCGGGGGGGAAGACCCAGTATTTT
TRBV5-3,TRBJ2-7,-,TRBD1,CARSLAIRDRGCEQYF,TGTGCCAGAAGCTTGGCCATCCGGGACAGGGGTTGCGAGCAGTACTTC
TRBV7-2,TRBJ2-3,-,-,CASSRRGTDTQYF,TGTGCCAGCAGCCGCCGCGGCACAGATACGCAGTATTTT
TRBV29-1,TRBJ1-1,-,TRBD1,CSVVLQGAKTEAFF,TGCAGCGTTGTTCTACAGGGGGCGAAAACTGAAGCTTTCTTT
TRBV4-3,TRBJ2-1,-,-,CASSPQPKTDFYNEQFF,TGCGCCAGCAGCCCTCAACCCAAGACAGATTTCTACAATGAGCAGTTCTTC
TRBV7-4,TRBJ2-7,-,-,CASSLECPGGTSYEQYF,TGTGCCAGCAGCTTAGAGTGTCCAGGTGGGACTTCCTACGAGCAGTACTTC
TRBV29-1,TRBJ2-3,-,TRBD1,CSVGDGTGVSQYF,TGCAGCGTTGGGGATGGGACAGGGGTTTCGCAGTATTTT
TRBV7-2,TRBJ2-1,-,-,CASSFPPSLAGNEQFF,TGTGCCAGCAGCTTCCCACCCTCACTAGCTGGGAATGAGCAGTTCTTC
TRBV5-4,TRBJ2-1,-,TRBD1,CASSSKGQGGRNEQFF,TGTGCCAGCAGCTCAAAGGGACAGGGTGGACGGAATGAGCAGTTCTTC
TRBV7-9,TRBJ1-4,-,-,CASSNQGGGEKLFF,TGTGCCAGCAGCAATCAGGGAGGAGGTGAAAAACTGTTTTTT
TRBV5-1,TRBJ1-1,-,-,CASSLVQVSDEAFF,TGCGCCAGCAGCTTGGTCCAAGTCAGCGATGAAGCTTTCTTT
TRBV5-6,TRBJ1-6,-,-,CASSFGTGDNSPLHF,TGTGCCAGCAGCTTTGGGACGGGAGATAATTCACCCCTCCACTTT
TRBV9,TRBJ2-1,-,TRBD2,CASSASGRIYNEQFF,TGTGCCAGCAGCGCTAGCGGGAGAATCTACAATGAGCAGTTCTTC
TRBV5-1,TRBJ2-3,-,-,CASSRGGPPSTEAQYF,TGCGCCAGCAGCCGTGGAGGGCCCCCCTCCACAGAGGCGCAGTATTTT
TRBV28,TRBJ1-4,once,TRBD1,CASSFHDRGWEKLFF,TGTGCCAGCAGTTTCCACGACAGGGGCTGGGAAAAACTGTTTTTT